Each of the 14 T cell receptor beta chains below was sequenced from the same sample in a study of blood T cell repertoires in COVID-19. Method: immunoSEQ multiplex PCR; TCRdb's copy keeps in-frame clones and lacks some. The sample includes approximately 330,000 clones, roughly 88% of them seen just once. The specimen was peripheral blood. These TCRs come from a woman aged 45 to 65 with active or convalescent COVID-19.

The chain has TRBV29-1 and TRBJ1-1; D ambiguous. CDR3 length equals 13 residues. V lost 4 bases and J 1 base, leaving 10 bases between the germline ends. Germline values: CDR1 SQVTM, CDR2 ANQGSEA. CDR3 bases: TGCAGCGTTGTTGGCAGGAAGAACACTGAAGCTTTCTTT. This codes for CSVVGRKNTEAFF. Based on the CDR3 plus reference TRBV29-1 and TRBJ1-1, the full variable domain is SAVISQKPSRDICQRGTSLTIQCQVDSQVTMMFWYRQQPGQSLTLIATANQGSEATYESGFVIDKFPISRPNLTFSTLTVSNMSPEDSSIYLCSVVGRKNTEAFFGQGTRLTVV.

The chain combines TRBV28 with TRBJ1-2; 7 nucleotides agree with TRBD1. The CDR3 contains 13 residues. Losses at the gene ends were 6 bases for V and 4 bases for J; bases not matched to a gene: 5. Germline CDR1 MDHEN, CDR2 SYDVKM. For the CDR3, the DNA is TGTGCCAGCAGGGGACACAGGGGCTATGGCTACACCTTC. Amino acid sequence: CASRGHRGYGYTF.

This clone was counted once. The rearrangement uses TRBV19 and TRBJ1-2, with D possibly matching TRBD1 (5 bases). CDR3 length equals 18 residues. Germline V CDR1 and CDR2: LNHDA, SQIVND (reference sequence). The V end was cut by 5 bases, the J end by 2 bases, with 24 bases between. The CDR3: CASSSGLISTSINYGYTF. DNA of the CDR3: TGTGCCAGTAGTTCGGGACTTATTTCGACTTCCATAAACTATGGCTACACCTTC.

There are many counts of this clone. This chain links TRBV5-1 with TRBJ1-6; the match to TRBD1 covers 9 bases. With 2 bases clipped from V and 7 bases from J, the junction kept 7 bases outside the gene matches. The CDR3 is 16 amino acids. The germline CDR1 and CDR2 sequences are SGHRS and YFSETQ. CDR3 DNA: TGCGCCAGCAGCTTCTCCGGGACAGGGAGGAATTCACCCCTCCACTTT. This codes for CASSFSGTGRNSPLHF.

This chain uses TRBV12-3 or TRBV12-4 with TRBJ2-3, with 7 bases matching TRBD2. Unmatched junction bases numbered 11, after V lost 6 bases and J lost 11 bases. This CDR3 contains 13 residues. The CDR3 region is CASSRAEREVQYF. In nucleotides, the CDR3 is TGTGCCAGCAGCCGAGCGGAGCGGGAAGTGCAGTATTTT.

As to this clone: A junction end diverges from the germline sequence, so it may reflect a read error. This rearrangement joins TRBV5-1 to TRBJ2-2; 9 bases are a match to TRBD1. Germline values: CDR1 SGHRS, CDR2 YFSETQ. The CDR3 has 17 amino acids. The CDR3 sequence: CASSWGTGWAKTGELFF. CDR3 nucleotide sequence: TGCGCCAGCAGCTGGGGGACAGGGTGGGCGAAGACCGGGGAGCTGTTTTTT. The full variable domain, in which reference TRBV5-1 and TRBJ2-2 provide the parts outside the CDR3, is KAGVTQTPRYLIKTRGQQVTLSCSPISGHRSVSWYQQTPGQGLQFLFEYFSETQRNKGNFPGRFSGRQFSNSRSEMNVSTLELGDSALYLCASSWGTGWAKTGELFFGEGSRLTVL.

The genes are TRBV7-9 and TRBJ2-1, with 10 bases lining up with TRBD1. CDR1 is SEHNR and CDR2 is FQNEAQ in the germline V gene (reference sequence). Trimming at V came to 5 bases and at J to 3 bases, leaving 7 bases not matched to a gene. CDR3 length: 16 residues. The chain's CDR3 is CASSQGGTGVYNEQFF. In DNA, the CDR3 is TGTGCCAGCAGCCAAGGTGGGACAGGGGTCTACAATGAGCAGTTCTTC.

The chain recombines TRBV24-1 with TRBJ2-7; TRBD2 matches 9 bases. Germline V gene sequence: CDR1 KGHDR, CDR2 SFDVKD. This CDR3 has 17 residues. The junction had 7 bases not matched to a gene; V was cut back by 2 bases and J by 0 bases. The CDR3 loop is CATSDSPGLADSYEQYF. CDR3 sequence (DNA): TGTGCCACCAGTGATTCTCCGGGACTAGCCGACTCCTACGAGCAGTACTTC.

This CDR3 is CASSSGQGAGELFF. CDR3 DNA sequence: TGTGCCAGCTCATCAGGACAGGGGGCCGGGGAGCTGTTTTTT. This chain uses TRBV18 with TRBJ2-2; 10 bases agree with TRBD1. This CDR3 has 14 amino acids. The germline V gene has CDR1 KGHSH and CDR2 LQKENI. Trimming removed 5 bases from V and 6 bases from J; junction bases left unmatched: 3. Complete variable domain (other parts from reference TRBV18 and TRBJ2-2): NAGVMQNPRHLVRRRGQEARLRCSPMKGHSHVYWYRQLPEEGLKFMVYLQKENIIDESGMPKERFSAEFPKEGPSILRIQQVVRGDSAAYFCASSSGQGAGELFFGEGSRLTVL.

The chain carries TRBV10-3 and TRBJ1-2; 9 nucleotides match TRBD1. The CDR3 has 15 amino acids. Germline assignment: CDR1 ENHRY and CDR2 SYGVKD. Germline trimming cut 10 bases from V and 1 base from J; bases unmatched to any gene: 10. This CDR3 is CATTGTGRFNYGYTF. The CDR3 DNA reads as TGTGCCACTACCGGGACAGGGCGATTTAACTATGGCTACACCTTC.

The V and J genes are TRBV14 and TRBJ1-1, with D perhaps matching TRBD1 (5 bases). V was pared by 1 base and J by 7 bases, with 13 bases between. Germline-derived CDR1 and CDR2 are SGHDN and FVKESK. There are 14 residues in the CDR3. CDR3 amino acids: CASSQVPGRGEAFF. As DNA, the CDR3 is TGTGCCAGCAGCCAAGTGCCGGGGCGGGGTGAAGCTTTCTTT.

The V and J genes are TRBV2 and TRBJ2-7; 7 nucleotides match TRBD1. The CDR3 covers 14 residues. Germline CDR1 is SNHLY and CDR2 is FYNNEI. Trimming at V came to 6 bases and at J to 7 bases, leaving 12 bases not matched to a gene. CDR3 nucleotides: TGTGCCAGCAGCCCCGACAGGGCCTCCGTAGAGCAGTACTTC. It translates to CASSPDRASVEQYF.

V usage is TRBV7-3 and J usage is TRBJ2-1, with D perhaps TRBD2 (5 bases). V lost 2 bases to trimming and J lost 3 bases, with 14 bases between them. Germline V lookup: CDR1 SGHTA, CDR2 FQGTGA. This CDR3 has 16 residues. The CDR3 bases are TGTGCCAGCAGCTTAGAGGTGGGAGAGGGCTACAATGAGCAGTTCTTC. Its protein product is CASSLEVGEGYNEQFF. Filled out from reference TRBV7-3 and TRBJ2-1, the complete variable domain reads GAGVSQTPSNKVTEKGKYVELRCDPISGHTALYWYRQSLGQGPEFLIYFQGTGAADDSGLPNDRFFAVRPEGSVSTLKIQRTERGDSAVYLCASSLEVGEGYNEQFFGPGTRLTVL.

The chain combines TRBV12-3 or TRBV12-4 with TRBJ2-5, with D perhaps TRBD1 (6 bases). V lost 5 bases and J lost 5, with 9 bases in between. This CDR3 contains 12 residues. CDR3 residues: CASSPRGETQYF. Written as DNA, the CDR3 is TGTGCCAGCAGTCCAAGGGGGGAGACCCAGTACTTC.